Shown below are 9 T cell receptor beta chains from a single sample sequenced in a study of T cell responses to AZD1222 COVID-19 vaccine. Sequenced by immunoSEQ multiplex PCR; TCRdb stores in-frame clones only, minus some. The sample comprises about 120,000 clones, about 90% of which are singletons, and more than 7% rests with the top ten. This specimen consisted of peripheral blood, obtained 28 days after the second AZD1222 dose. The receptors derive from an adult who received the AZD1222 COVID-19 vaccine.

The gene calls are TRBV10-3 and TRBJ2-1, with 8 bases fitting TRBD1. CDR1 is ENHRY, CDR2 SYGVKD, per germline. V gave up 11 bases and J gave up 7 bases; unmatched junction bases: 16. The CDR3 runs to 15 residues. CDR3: CAGSPGQGAWNEQFF. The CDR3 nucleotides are TGTGCCGGATCCCCTGGGCAGGGGGCATGGAATGAGCAGTTCTTC.

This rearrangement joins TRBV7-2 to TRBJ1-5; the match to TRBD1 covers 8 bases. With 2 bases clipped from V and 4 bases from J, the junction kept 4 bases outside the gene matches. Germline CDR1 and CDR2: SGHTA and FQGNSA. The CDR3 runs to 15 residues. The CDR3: CASSLLQGANQPQHF. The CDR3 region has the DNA TGTGCCAGCAGCTTATTGCAGGGGGCTAATCAGCCCCAGCATTTT.

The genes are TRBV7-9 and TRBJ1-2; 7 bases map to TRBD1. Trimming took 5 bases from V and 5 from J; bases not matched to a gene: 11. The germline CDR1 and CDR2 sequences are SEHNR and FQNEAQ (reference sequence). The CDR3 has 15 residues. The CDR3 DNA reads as TGTGCCAGCAGCGATCAAGGGGGCCAGATATATGGCTACACCTTC. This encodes CASSDQGGQIYGYTF.

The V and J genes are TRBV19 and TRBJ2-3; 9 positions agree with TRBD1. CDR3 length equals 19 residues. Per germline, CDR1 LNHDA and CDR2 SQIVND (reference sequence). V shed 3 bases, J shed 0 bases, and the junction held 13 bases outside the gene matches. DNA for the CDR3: TGTGCCAGTAGTATCATGGGACAGGGCGACAGAGAGAGCACAGATACGCAGTATTTT. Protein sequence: CASSIMGQGDRESTDTQYF.

CDR3 loop: CASSDTIAGENTGELFF. CDR3 DNA: TGTGCCAGCAGTGATACGATAGCGGGGGAGAACACCGGGGAGCTGTTTTTT. The V call is TRBV3-1 (or the pseudogene TRBV3-2), the J call TRBJ2-2, with 9 bases lining up with TRBD2. This CDR3 contains 17 residues. Germline V CDR1 and CDR2: LGHDT, YNNKEL (reference sequence). V was clipped by 6 bases and J by 1 base; unmatched bases: 9.

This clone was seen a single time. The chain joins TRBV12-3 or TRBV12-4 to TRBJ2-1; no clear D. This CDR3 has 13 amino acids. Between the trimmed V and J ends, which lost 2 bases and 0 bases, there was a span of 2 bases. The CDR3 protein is CASSLNSYNEQFF. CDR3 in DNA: TGTGCCAGCAGTTTAAACTCCTACAATGAGCAGTTCTTC.

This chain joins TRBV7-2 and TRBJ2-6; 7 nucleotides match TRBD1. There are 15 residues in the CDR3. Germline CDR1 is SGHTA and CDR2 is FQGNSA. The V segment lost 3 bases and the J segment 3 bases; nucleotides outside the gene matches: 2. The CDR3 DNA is TGTGCCAGCAGCTTGACAGGGAGTGGGGCCAACGTCCTGACTTTC. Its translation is CASSLTGSGANVLTF. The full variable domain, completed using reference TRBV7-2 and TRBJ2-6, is GAGVSQSPSNKVTEKGKDVELRCDPISGHTALYWYRQSLGQGLEFLIYFQGNSAPDKSGLPSDRFSAERTGGSVSTLTIQRTQQEDSAVYLCASSLTGSGANVLTFGAGSRLTVL.

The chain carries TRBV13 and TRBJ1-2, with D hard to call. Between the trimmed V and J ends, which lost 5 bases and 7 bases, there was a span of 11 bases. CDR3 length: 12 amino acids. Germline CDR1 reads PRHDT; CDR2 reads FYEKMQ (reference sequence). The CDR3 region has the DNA TGTGCCAGCAGCCCCTTTATAGGTGGCTACACCTTC. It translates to CASSPFIGGYTF.

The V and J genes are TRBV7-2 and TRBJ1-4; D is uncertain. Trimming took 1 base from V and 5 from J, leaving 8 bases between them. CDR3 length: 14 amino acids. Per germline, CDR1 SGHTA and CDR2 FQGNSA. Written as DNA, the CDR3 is TGTGCCAGCAGCTTAGATATAGGGAATGAAAAACTGTTTTTT. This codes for CASSLDIGNEKLFF.